These T cell receptor beta chains were read from a single sample in a study of tumor-infiltrating lymphocytes in glioblastoma multiforme. TCRdb passed the multiplex PCR reads through MiXCR, listing each CDR3 protein once. Of about 15,000 distinct CDR3 sequences listed, 65% to 85% were seen once; the top ten hold roughly two fifths. Input material: brain tumor tissue. These receptors came from a male donor with glioblastoma. The CDR3 runs from the conserved cysteine through the conserved F or W. D genes are given only for firm matches. Clone size is stated in some rows and not others, as once, few, many or a class when expanded.

>TRBV11-2|NA|NA|TRBJ2-1
CASSLAHLRVNEQFF
TGTGCCAGCAGCTTAGCCCACCTCAGGGTCAACGAGCAGTTCTTT
>TRBV10-3|NA|TRBD1|TRBJ1-5
CAISEVTGDQPQHF
TGTGCCATCAGTGAGGTGACAGGGGATCAGCCCCAGCATTTT
>TRBV29-1|NA|NA|TRBJ2-1
CSGGETNEQFF
TGCAGCGGGGGAGAGACCAATGAGCAGTTCTTC
>TRBV11-2|NA|NA|TRBJ2-1
CASSLDRGTNNEQFF
TGTGCCAGCAGCTTAGATCGGGGGACCAACAATGAGCAGTTCTTC
>TRBV4-2|few|NA|TRBJ2-3
CASSRAEGASTDTQYF
TGTGCCAGCAGCCGCGCCGAGGGCGCCTCGACAGATACGCAGTATTTT
>TRBV20-1|few|TRBD1|TRBJ2-3
CSARARGTVTDTQYF
TGCAGTGCTAGGGCGAGGGGGACAGTGACAGATACGCAGTATTTT
>TRBV7-9|NA|NA|TRBJ2-7
CAISPSRVPYEQYF
TGTGCCATCAGCCCCTCAAGGGTTCCCTACGAGCAGTACTTC
>TRBV11-3|NA|TRBD1|TRBJ1-1
CASSLGDSEAFF
TGTGCCAGCAGCTTAGGGGACAGTGAAGCTTTCTTT
>TRBV11-2|NA|TRBD1|TRBJ1-2
CARGEDRVRGYTF
TGTGCAAGAGGGGAGGACAGGGTCCGAGGCTACACCTTC
>TRBV10-1|NA|TRBD1|TRBJ2-7
CASSGIVTGDLYEQYF
TGCGCCAGCAGTGGAATCGTGACAGGGGATTTATATGAGCAGTACTTC
>TRBV12-3/TRBV12-4|medium-sized|NA|TRBJ1-3
CASSKLQMDTIYF
TGTGCCAGCAGCAAACTTCAAATGGACACCATATATTTT
>TRBV6-5|NA|NA|TRBJ1-4
CASSCDGSSTNEKLFF
TGTGCCAGCAGTTGCGATGGGTCGTCAACTAATGAAAAACTGTTTTTT
>TRBV7-3|NA|NA|TRBJ2-1
CASSSTPAGDYNNEQFF
TGTGCCAGCAGCTCAACCCCAGCCGGTGACTACAACAATGAGCAGTTCTTC
>TRBV4-1|NA|NA|TRBJ2-7
CASSRTERSPEQYF
TGCGCCAGCAGCCGAACGGAGAGGTCCCCTGAGCAGTACTTC
>TRBV4-1|few|NA|TRBJ1-5
CASSHPGGAQPQHF
TGCGCCAGCAGCCATCCCGGGGGGGCTCAGCCCCAGCATTTT
>TRBV5-6|NA|NA|TRBJ2-1
CASSLAQSEQFF
TGTGCCAGCAGCTTGGCACAGAGTGAGCAGTTCTTC
>TRBV6-6|once|NA|TRBJ1-2
CATSYCIPGSGYTF
TGTGCCACCAGTTACTGTATACCAGGGAGTGGCTACACCTTC
>TRBV29-1|NA|NA|TRBJ1-1
CSVELGVGFTEAFF
TGCAGCGTTGAACTCGGAGTTGGGTTCACTGAAGCTTTCTTT
>TRBV4-1|NA|NA|TRBJ1-3
CASSQGRGANTIYF
TGCGCCAGCAGCCAAGGCAGGGGTGCAAACACCATATATTTT
>TRBV20-1|NA|NA|TRBJ2-1
CSATRLEVGGNEQFF
TGCAGTGCTACAAGACTAGAGGTGGGAGGCAATGAGCAGTTCTTC
>TRBV20-1|NA|NA|TRBJ1-1
CSANQQSTEAFF
TGCAGTGCTAATCAGCAGAGTACTGAAGCTTTCTTT
>TRBV4-1|few|NA|TRBJ1-2
CASSQDPGDHGGYTF
TGCGCCAGCAGCCAAGATCCAGGGGACCATGGTGGCTACACCTTC
>TRBV24-1|NA|TRBD2|TRBJ2-7
CATSDRTRIGEQYF
TGTGCCACCAGTGATAGGACTAGAATCGGCGAGCAGTACTTC
>TRBV11-2|few|NA|TRBJ2-7
CASSLGLYEQYF
TGTGCCAGCAGCTTAGGGCTATACGAGCAGTACTTC
>TRBV20-1|NA|NA|TRBJ1-1
CSVRDAGGLGSDAFF
TGCAGTGTTAGAGATGCGGGGGGACTTGGGTCTGACGCTTTCTTT
>TRBV6-5|few|NA|TRBJ2-7
CASSYAKLGGGLEQYF
TGTGCCAGCAGTTACGCAAAACTTGGTGGGGGGCTCGAGCAGTACTTC